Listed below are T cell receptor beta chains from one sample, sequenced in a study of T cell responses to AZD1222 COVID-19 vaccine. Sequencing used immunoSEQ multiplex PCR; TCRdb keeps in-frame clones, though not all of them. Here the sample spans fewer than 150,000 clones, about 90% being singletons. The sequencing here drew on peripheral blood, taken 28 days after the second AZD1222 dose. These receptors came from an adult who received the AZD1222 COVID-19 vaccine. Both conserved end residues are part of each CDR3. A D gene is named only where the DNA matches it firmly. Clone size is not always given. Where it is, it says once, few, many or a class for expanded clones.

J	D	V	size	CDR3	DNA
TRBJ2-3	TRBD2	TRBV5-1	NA	CASSLAWTSGGTDTQYF	TGCGCCAGCAGCTTGGCTTGGACTAGCGGGGGCACAGATACGCAGTATTTT
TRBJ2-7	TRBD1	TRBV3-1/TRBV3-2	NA	CASSQGQGVDYEQYF	TGTGCCAGCAGCCAAGGACAGGGTGTAGACTACGAGCAGTACTTC
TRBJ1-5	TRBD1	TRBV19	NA	CASSLRNRGTGQPQHF	TGTGCCAGTAGTTTACGCAACAGGGGGACGGGCCAGCCCCAGCATTTT
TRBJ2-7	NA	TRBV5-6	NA	CASSLVSEQYF	TGTGCCAGCAGCCTGGTTAGCGAGCAGTACTTC
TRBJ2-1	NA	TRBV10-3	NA	CATYSSTGFSYNEQFF	TGTGCCACCTACTCTTCAACCGGCTTCAGCTACAATGAGCAGTTCTTC
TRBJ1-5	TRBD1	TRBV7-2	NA	CASSRPGGQPQHF	TGTGCCAGCAGCCGTCCAGGGGGTCAGCCCCAGCATTTT
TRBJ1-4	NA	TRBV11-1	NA	CASSLAGEKLFF	TGTGCCAGCAGCTTGGCGGGCGAAAAACTGTTTTTT
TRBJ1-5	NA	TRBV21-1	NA	CASSIKIRGRNQPQHF	TGTGCCAGCAGCATAAAAATCAGGGGACGCAATCAGCCCCAGCATTTT
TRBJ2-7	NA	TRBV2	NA	CATRARGPYEQYF	TGTGCCACCCGGGCCAGGGGTCCTTACGAGCAGTACTTC
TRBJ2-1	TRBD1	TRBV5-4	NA	CASSWGTGQNNEQFF	TGTGCCAGCAGCTGGGGGACAGGGCAAAACAATGAGCAGTTCTTC
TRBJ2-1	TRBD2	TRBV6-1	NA	CASSVLAGVSYNEQFF	TGTGCCAGCAGTGTGCTAGCGGGAGTCTCCTACAATGAGCAGTTCTTC
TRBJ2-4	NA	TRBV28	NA	CASSFSYREENIQYF	TGTGCCAGCAGTTTCTCCTACAGGGAAGAAAACATTCAGTACTTC
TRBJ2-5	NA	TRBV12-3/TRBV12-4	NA	CASSAPETQYF	TGTGCCAGCAGTGCTCCGGAGACCCAGTACTTC
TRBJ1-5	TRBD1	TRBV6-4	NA	CASSDRENQPQHF	TGTGCCAGCAGCGACAGGGAGAATCAGCCCCAGCATTTT
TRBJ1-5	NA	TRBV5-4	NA	CASSSDGYNQPQHF	TGTGCCAGCAGCTCTGACGGATACAATCAGCCCCAGCATTTT
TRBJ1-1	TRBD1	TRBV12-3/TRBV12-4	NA	CASSLGDSTEAFF	TGTGCCAGCAGTTTAGGGGACAGCACTGAAGCTTTCTTT
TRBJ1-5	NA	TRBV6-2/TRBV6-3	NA	CASSYSRSRGGQPQHF	TGTGCCAGCAGTTACTCGCGTAGCAGGGGCGGTCAGCCCCAGCATTTT
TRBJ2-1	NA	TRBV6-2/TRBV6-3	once	CASSYDRDSGYNEQFF	TGTGCCAGCAGTTACGACCGGGACTCGGGCTACAATGAGCAGTTCTTC
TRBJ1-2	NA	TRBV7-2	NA	CASSLGGIYGYTF	TGTGCCAGCAGCCTAGGTGGTATCTATGGCTACACCTTC
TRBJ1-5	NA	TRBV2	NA	CASEGEGNQPQHF	TGTGCCAGCGAAGGTGAGGGCAATCAGCCCCAGCATTTT
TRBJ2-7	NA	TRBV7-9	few	CASSSRQDSYEQYF	TGTGCCAGCAGCTCGCGACAGGATTCCTACGAGCAGTACTTC
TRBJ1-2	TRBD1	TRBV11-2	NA	CASSLEARDRGLGGYTF	TGTGCCAGCAGCTTAGAAGCGAGGGACAGGGGGCTTGGAGGCTACACCTTC
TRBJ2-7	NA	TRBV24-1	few	CATSDSAGSYEQYF	TGTGCCACCAGTGATTCGGCCGGGTCCTACGAGCAGTACTTC
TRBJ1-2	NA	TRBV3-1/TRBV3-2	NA	CASSPLGGANYGYTF	TGTGCCAGCAGCCCGTTGGGCGGAGCTAACTATGGCTACACCTTC
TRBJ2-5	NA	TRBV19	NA	CASSHVGGTGQETQYF	TGTGCCAGTAGTCACGTAGGGGGAACGGGCCAAGAGACCCAGTACTTC
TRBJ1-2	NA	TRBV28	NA	CASMKGLSLGYTF	TGTGCCAGCATGAAGGGGCTTAGTCTTGGCTACACCTTC
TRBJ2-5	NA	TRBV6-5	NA	CASSYSRGRGQETQYF	TGTGCCAGCAGTTACTCTAGGGGCAGGGGACAAGAGACCCAGTACTTC
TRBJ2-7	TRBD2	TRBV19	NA	CASSRRLAGGYEQYF	TGTGCCAGTAGTCGACGACTAGCGGGAGGCTACGAGCAGTACTTC
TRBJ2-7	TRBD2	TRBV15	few	CATSPGLAGGGYEQYF	TGTGCCACCAGCCCGGGACTAGCGGGAGGGGGCTACGAGCAGTACTTC
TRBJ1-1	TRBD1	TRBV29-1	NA	CSVTGGRNTEAFF	TGCAGCGTCACAGGGGGCAGGAACACTGAAGCTTTCTTT
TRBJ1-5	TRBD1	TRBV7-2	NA	CASSFGQGGLNQPQHF	TGTGCCAGCAGCTTTGGACAGGGAGGGCTAAATCAGCCCCAGCATTTT
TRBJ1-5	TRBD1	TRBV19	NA	CASSSGQAQTPQHF	TGTGCCAGTAGTAGCGGACAGGCCCAAACGCCCCAGCATTTT
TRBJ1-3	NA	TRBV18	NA	CASSPKDARNTIYF	TGTGCCAGCTCACCTAAGGACGCCCGAAACACCATATATTTT
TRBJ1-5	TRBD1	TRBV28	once	CASRTGDNQPQHF	TGTGCCAGCAGAACAGGGGACAATCAGCCCCAGCATTTT
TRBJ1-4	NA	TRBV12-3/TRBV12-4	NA	CASSLGTNEKLFF	TGTGCCAGCAGTTTGGGCACCAATGAAAAACTGTTTTTT
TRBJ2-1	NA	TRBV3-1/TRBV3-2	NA	CASSQGLTSSYNEQFF	TGTGCCAGCAGCCAAGGTTTAACAAGCTCCTACAATGAGCAGTTCTTC
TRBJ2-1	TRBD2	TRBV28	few	CASSPRLSGVEQFF	TGTGCCAGCAGTCCAAGATTAAGCGGGGTCGAGCAGTTCTTC
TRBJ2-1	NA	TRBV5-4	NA	CASSLARGAGNEQFF	TGTGCCAGCAGCTTGGCCCGGGGGGCTGGCAATGAGCAGTTCTTC
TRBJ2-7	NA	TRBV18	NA	CASSLDSGHEQYF	TGTGCCAGCTCCCTCGACAGTGGCCACGAGCAGTACTTC
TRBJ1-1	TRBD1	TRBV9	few	CASSQGTVNTEAFF	TGTGCCAGCAGCCAGGGGACAGTGAACACTGAAGCTTTCTTT
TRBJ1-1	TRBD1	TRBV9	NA	CASSISGTAEQAFF	TGTGCCAGCAGCATCTCCGGGACAGCCGAACAAGCTTTCTTT
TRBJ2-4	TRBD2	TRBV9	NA	CASSVGGGSGKNIQYF	TGTGCCAGCAGCGTAGGTGGCGGGAGCGGCAAAAACATTCAGTACTTC